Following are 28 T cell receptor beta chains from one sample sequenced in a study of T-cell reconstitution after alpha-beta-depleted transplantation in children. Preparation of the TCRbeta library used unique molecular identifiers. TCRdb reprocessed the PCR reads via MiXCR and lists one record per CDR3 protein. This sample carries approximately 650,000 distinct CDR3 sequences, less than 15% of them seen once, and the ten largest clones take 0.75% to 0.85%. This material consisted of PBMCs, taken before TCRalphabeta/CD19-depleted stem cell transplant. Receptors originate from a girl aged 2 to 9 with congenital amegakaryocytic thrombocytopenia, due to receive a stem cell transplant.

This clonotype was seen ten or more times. DNA of the CDR3: TGCAGCGTTGTCGAGCGAAAAGTCTCCTACAATGAGCAGTTCTTC. Amino acid sequence: CSVVERKVSYNEQFF. V is TRBV29-1 and J is TRBJ2-1, with unresolved D. CDR1 and CDR2 from the germline V gene are SQVTM and ANQGSEA. The CDR3 has 15 amino acids. Trimming left V 4 bases short and J 0 bases short, with 13 bases between.

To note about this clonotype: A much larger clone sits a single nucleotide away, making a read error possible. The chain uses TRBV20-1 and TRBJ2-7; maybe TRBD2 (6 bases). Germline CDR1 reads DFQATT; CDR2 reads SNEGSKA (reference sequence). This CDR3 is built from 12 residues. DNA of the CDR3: TGCAGTGCGGGGGACTTTGCCTACGGGCAGTACTTC. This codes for CSAGDFAYGQYF.

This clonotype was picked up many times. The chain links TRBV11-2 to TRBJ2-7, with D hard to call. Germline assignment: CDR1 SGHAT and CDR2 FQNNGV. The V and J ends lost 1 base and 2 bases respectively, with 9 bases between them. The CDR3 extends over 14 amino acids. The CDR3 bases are TGTGCCAGCAGCTTAGCCGTGACAACCTACGAGCAGTACTTC. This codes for CASSLAVTTYEQYF.

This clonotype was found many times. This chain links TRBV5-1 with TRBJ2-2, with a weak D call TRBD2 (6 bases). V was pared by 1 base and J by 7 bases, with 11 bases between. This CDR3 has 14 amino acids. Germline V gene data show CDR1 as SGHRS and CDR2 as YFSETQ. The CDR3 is CASSLSGRDGELFF. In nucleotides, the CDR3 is TGCGCCAGCAGCTTGTCCGGGAGAGACGGGGAGCTGTTTTTT.

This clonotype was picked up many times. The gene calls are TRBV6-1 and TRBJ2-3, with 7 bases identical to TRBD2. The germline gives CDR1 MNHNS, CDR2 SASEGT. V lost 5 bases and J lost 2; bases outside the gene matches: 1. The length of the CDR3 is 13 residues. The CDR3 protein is CASSRLATDTQYF. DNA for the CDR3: TGTGCCAGCAGTCGACTAGCCACAGATACGCAGTATTTT.

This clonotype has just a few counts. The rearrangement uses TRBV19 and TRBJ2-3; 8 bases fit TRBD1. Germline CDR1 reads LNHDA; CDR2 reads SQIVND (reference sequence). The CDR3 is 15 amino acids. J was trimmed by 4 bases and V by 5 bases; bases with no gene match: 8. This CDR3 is CASSATGVISDTQYF. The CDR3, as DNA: TGTGCCAGTAGTGCGACAGGGGTTATCTCAGATACGCAGTATTTT.

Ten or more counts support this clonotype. The CDR3 DNA reads TGTGCCAGCAGTTTAATCGCGGACGCGCAGTACTTC. Its translation is CASSLIADAQYF. This chain uses TRBV12-3 or TRBV12-4 with TRBJ2-7; D is ambiguous. The V and J ends lost 2 bases and 9 bases respectively, with 11 bases between them. The CDR3 runs to 12 residues.

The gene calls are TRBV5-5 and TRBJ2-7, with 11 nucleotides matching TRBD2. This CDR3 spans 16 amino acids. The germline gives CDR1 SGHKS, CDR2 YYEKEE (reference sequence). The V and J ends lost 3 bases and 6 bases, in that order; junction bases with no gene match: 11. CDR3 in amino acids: CASSSALTSGSSEQYF. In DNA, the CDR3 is TGTGCCAGCAGCTCGGCCTTAACTAGCGGGAGTTCCGAGCAGTACTTC.

The CDR3 spells CASQADWRSYNEQFF. In DNA, the CDR3 is TGTGCCAGCCAGGCCGACTGGAGGTCCTACAATGAGCAGTTCTTC. This chain links TRBV6-1 with TRBJ2-1, with TRBD2 as a possible D gene (5 bases). The V gene lost 8 bases and the J gene lost 1 base, with 15 bases spanning the gap. The CDR3 totals 15 residues. The V gene's germline CDR1 is MNHNS and CDR2 SASEGT.

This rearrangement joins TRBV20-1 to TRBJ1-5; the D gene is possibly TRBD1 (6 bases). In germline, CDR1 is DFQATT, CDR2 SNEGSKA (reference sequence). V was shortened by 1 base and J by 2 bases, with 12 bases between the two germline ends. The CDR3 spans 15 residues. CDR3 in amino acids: CSARAAGGGNQPQHF. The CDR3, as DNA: TGCAGTGCTAGAGCTGCCGGGGGCGGCAATCAGCCCCAGCATTTT.

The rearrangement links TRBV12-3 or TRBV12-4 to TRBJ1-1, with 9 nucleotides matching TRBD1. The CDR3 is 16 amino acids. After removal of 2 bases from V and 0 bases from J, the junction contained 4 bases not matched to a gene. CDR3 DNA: TGTGCCAGCAGTTTATGGGACAGGGTACTGAACACTGAAGCTTTCTTT. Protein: CASSLWDRVLNTEAFF.

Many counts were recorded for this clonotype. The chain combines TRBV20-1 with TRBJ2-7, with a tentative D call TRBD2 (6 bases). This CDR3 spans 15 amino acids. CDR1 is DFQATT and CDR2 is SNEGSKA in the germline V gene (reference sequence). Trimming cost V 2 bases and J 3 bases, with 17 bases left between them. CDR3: CSARPRGSGRYEQYF. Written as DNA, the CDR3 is TGCAGTGCTAGACCCAGAGGTAGCGGCCGCTACGAGCAGTACTTC.

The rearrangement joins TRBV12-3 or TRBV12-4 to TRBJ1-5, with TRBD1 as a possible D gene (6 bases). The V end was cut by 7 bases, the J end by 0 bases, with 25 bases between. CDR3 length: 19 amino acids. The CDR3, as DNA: TGTGCCAGCATTGCCGAACCCCGGACAGCTCTATATAGCAATCAGCCCCAGCATTTT. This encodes CASIAEPRTALYSNQPQHF.

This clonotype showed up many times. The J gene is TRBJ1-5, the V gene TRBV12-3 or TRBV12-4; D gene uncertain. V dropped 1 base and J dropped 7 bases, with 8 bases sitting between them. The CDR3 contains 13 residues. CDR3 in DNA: TGTGCCAGCAGTTTAGGGCATGAGCAGCCCCAGCATTTT. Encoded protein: CASSLGHEQPQHF.

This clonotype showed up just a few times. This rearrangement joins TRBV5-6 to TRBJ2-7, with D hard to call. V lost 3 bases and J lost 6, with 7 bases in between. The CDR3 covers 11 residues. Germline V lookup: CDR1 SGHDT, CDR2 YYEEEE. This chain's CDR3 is CASSYQLEQYF. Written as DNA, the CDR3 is TGTGCCAGCAGCTACCAGCTCGAGCAGTACTTC.

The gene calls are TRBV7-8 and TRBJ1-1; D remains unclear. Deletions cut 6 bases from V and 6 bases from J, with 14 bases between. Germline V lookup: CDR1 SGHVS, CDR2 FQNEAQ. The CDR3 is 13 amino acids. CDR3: CASRSRRAAEAFF. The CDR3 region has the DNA TGTGCCAGCAGATCGCGCAGAGCAGCTGAAGCTTTCTTT. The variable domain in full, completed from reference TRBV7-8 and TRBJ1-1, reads GAGVSQSPRYKVAKRGQDVALRCDPISGHVSLFWYQQALGQGPEFLTYFQNEAQLDKSGLPSDRFFAERPEGSVSTLKIQRTQQEDSAVYLCASRSRRAAEAFFGQGTRLTVV.

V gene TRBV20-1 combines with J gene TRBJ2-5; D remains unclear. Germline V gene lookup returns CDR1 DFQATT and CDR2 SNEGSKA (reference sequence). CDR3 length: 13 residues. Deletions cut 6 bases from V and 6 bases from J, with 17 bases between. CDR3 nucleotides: TGCAGTGCCCCCCACTACCTACTAAAGACCCAGTACTTC. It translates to CSAPHYLLKTQYF.

The CDR3 nucleotides are TGTGCCAGTAGTATTCAGGCTAGAGGGCTGTTTTTT. It codes for CASSIQARGLFF. The V gene is TRBV19, the J gene TRBJ2-2; D is undetermined. V lost 3 bases, J lost 13 bases, and 12 bases lay in between. The CDR3 spans 12 residues. The V gene's germline CDR1 is LNHDA and CDR2 SQIVND (reference sequence).

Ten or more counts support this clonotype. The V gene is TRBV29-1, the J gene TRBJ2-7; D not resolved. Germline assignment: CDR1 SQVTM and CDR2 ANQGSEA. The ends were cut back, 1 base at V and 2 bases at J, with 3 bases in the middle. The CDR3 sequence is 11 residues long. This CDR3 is CSVEGPYEQYF. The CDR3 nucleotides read TGCAGCGTTGAAGGACCCTACGAGCAGTACTTC.

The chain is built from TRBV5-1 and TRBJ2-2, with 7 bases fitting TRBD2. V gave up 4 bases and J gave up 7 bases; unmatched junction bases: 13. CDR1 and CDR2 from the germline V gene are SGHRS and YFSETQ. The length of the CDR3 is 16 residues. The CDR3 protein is CASSLTRRGIIGELFF. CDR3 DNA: TGCGCCAGCAGCCTCACCAGGCGGGGGATTATCGGGGAGCTGTTTTTT.

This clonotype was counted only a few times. CDR3 amino acids: CASGLVADNSPLHF. CDR3 bases: TGTGCTAGTGGTTTGGTGGCGGATAATTCACCCCTCCACTTT. The chain joins TRBV12-5 to TRBJ1-6; the D is unclear. The CDR3 covers 14 residues. Germline CDR1 and CDR2: LGHNT and FRNRAP. Trimming left V 0 bases short and J 5 bases short, with 5 bases between.

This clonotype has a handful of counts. The CDR3 DNA sequence: TGTGCCAGCAGCCAAGAGGAGCGGGACGGAGAGACCCAGTACTTC. The encoded protein is CASSQEERDGETQYF. The rearrangement links TRBV4-2 to TRBJ2-5; 7 bases match TRBD2. The CDR3 has 15 amino acids. Losses at the gene ends were 0 bases for V and 4 bases for J; bases not matched to a gene: 5. The germline V gene encodes CDR1 LGHNA and CDR2 YNFKEQ.

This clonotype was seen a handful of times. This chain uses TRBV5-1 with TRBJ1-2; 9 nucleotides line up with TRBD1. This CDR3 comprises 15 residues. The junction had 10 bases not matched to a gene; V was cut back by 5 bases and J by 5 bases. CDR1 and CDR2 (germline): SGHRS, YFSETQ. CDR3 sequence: CASSQGQGMSYGYTF. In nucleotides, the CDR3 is TGCGCCAGCAGTCAAGGACAGGGGATGTCATATGGCTACACCTTC.

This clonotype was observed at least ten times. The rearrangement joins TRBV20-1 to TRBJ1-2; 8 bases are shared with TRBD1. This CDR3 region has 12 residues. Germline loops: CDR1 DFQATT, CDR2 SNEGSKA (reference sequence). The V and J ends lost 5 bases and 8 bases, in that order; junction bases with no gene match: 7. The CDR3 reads CSAGPTGDGYTF. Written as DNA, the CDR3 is TGCAGTGCTGGACCGACAGGGGACGGCTACACCTTC.

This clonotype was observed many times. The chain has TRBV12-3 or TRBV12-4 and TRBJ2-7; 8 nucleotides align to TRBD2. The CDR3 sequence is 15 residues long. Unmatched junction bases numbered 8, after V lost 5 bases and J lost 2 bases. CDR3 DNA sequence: TGTGCCAGCAGTCTTCTAGCGGGCCTAACCTACGAGCAGTACTTC. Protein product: CASSLLAGLTYEQYF.

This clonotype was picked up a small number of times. The CDR3 reads CASSSPGTSGRTTGELFF. CDR3 bases: TGCGCCAGCAGCTCACCTGGGACTAGCGGGAGGACCACCGGGGAGCTGTTTTTT. The rearrangement uses TRBV5-1 and TRBJ2-2, with 15 bases fitting TRBD2. CDR3 length: 18 amino acids. V lost 3 bases and J lost 4; bases outside the gene matches: 7. Germline V gene sequence: CDR1 SGHRS, CDR2 YFSETQ.

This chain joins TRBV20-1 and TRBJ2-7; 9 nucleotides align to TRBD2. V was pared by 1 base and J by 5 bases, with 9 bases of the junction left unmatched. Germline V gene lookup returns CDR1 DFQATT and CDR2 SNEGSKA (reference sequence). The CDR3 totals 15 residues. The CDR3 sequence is CSARARGSGSHEQYF. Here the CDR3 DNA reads TGCAGTGCTAGAGCCCGGGGTAGCGGGAGCCACGAGCAGTACTTC.

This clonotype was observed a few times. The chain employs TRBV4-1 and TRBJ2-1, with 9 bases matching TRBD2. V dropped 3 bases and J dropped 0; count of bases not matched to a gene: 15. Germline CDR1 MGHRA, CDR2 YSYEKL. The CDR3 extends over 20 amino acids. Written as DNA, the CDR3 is TGCGCCAGCAGCCACCCGGTAGTAGCGGGAGTCCCCAGCTCCTACAATGAGCAGTTCTTC. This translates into CASSHPVVAGVPSSYNEQFF.